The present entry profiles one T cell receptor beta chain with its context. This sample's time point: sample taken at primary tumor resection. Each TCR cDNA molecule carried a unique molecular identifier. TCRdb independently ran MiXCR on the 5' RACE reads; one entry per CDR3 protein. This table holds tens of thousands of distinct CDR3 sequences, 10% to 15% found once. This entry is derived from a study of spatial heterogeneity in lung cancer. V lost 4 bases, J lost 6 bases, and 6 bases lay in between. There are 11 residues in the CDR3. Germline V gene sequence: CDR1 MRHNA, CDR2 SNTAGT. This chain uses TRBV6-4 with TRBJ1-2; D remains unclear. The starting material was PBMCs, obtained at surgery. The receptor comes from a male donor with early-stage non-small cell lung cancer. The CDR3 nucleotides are TGTGCCAGCAGTGTACGCCATGGCTACACCTTC. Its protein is CASSVRHGYTF.